Presented here are 17 T cell receptor beta chains from one specimen sequenced in a study of blood T cell repertoires in COVID-19. Profiled with immunoSEQ multiplex PCR; TCRdb holds only in-frame clones, not every one. The data show about 55,000 clones, with less than 90% seen just once and less than 20% held by the top ten. The specimen was peripheral blood. Every receptor here comes from a human donor with active COVID-19. The donor label of this sample is uncertain.

Here the CDR3 DNA reads TGTGCCAGCAGACTGGGGACAGGGGACCTTGCGGCCCAGTACTTC. Amino acids: CASRLGTGDLAAQYF. The genes are TRBV18 and TRBJ2-5, with 10 nucleotides matching TRBD1. V gave up 8 bases and J gave up 9 bases; unmatched junction bases: 15. The CDR3 sequence is 15 residues long. CDR1 KGHSH and CDR2 LQKENI come from the germline V gene.

The V and J genes are TRBV11-1 and TRBJ2-3; no reliable D call. CDR1 and CDR2 from the germline V gene are SGHAT and FQDESV (reference sequence). The CDR3 contains 16 residues. Trimming cost V 2 bases and J 6 bases, with 18 bases left between them. This CDR3 reads CASSLFVGRTIDTQYF. Here the CDR3 DNA reads TGTGCCAGCAGCTTATTTGTTGGGCGTACGATCGATACGCAGTATTTT.

About this clone itself: Other DNA sequences in the sample encode the same CDR3. This rearrangement joins TRBV6-5 to TRBJ1-5; 9 bases match TRBD1. With 7 bases clipped from V and 5 bases from J, the junction kept 3 bases outside the gene matches. CDR1 is MNHEY, CDR2 SVGAGI, per germline. This CDR3 is 13 amino acids long. The CDR3 nucleotides read TGTGCCAGCACAGGACAGGGGTATCAGCCCCAGCATTTT. It encodes CASTGQGYQPQHF.

The chain recombines TRBV14 with TRBJ1-3, with a possible D match to TRBD1 (6 bases). The CDR3 runs 14 residues. From germline, CDR1 is SGHDN and CDR2 FVKESK. V lost 1 base and J lost 4, with 8 bases in between. The CDR3 loop reads CASSQGTVGNTIYF. In nucleotides, the CDR3 is TGTGCCAGCAGCCAAGGGACAGTAGGAAACACCATATATTTT.

This clone was detected only once. The genes are TRBV6-6 and TRBJ1-5; 7 bases fit TRBD1. The CDR3 runs to 15 residues. Germline lookup yields CDR1 MNHNY and CDR2 SVGAGI (reference sequence). V shed 0 bases and J 4 bases; nucleotides not matched to a gene: 3. CDR3 bases: TGTGCCAGCAGTTACTCGGACAGGATGAATCAGCCCCAGCATTTT. Translating it yields CASSYSDRMNQPQHF.

The chain carries TRBV18 and TRBJ1-2; D is ambiguous. There are 16 residues in the CDR3. Germline V lookup: CDR1 KGHSH, CDR2 LQKENI. V was shortened by 6 bases and J by 8 bases, with 25 bases between the two germline ends. CDR3 DNA sequence: TGTGCCAGCTCGCGGGGATCGGCTATCCCCCTGATAGGCTACACCTTC. It is translated as CASSRGSAIPLIGYTF.

The chain links TRBV11-1 to TRBJ2-7; D is perhaps TRBD2 (6 bases). V was clipped by 1 base and J by 3 bases, with 16 bases between them. This CDR3 has 16 amino acids. In germline, CDR1 is SGHAT, CDR2 FQDESV (reference sequence). CDR3 region: CASSLGRDARGYEQYF. In DNA form, the CDR3 reads TGTGCCAGCAGCTTAGGGAGGGACGCACGGGGCTACGAGCAGTACTTC. Complete variable domain (other parts from reference TRBV11-1 and TRBJ2-7): EAEVAQSPRYKITEKSQAVAFWCDPISGHATLYWYRQILGQGPELLVQFQDESVVDDSQLPKDRFSAERLKGVDSTLKIQPAELGDSAMYLCASSLGRDARGYEQYFGPGTRLTVT.

The J gene is TRBJ2-7, the V gene TRBV7-2; TRBD2 matches at 12 bases. Germline CDR1 reads SGHTA; CDR2 reads FQGNSA. The CDR3 totals 18 residues. Trimming cost V 4 bases and J 1 base; bases outside gene matches: 11. The CDR3 protein is CASSSRPSGGAGSYEQYF. CDR3 nucleotides: TGTGCCAGCAGCTCACGCCCTAGCGGGGGGGCCGGGTCCTACGAGCAGTACTTC.

V gene TRBV11-2 combines with J gene TRBJ1-2; D is possibly TRBD1 (6 bases). Germline V gene sequence: CDR1 SGHAT, CDR2 FQNNGV. V lost 1 base, J lost 4 bases, and 13 bases lay in between. The CDR3 has 15 residues. CDR3 amino acids: CASSLGTAGPYGYTF. CDR3 sequence (DNA): TGTGCCAGCAGCTTAGGGACAGCCGGACCCTATGGCTACACCTTC.

The rearrangement uses TRBV29-1 and TRBJ1-2; a possible D gene is TRBD1 (6 bases). This CDR3 region has 15 residues. V was pared by 6 bases and J by 0 bases, with 17 bases between. Germline assignment: CDR1 SQVTM and CDR2 ANQGSEA. The CDR3 DNA follows: TGCAGCGTCGAGGGGGGGGCGCGGGCTAACTATGGCTACACCTTC. Encoded protein: CSVEGGARANYGYTF.

This rearrangement joins TRBV28 to TRBJ1-4; 8 nucleotides agree with TRBD1. The germline gives CDR1 MDHEN, CDR2 SYDVKM. Trimming at V came to 5 bases and at J to 10 bases, leaving 12 bases not matched to a gene. The CDR3 runs 15 residues. In nucleotides, the CDR3 is TGTGCCAGCAGTCTCACCGGGACAGGCCTTGGAAAACTGTTTTTT. Protein product: CASSLTGTGLGKLFF.

V gene TRBV25-1 combines with J gene TRBJ1-1; unclear D gene. Trimming cost V 1 base and J 1 base, with 7 bases left between them. The CDR3 has 14 residues. Germline values: CDR1 MGHDK, CDR2 SYGVNS. The CDR3 spells CASSESGRNTEAFF. The CDR3 DNA reads as TGTGCCAGCAGTGAATCTGGGCGGAACACTGAAGCTTTCTTT.

CDR3 amino acids: CASRPLHRARTDTQYF. Written as DNA, the CDR3 is TGCGCCAGCAGACCATTACACAGGGCGCGCACAGATACGCAGTATTTT. This sequence joins TRBV5-1 and TRBJ2-3; a weak D match, TRBD1 (6 bases). The CDR3 contains 16 residues. The V end was cut by 5 bases, the J end by 1 base, with 17 bases between. Looked up from germline, CDR1 is SGHRS and CDR2 is YFSETQ. Full variable domain (outside the CDR3, taken from reference TRBV5-1 and TRBJ2-3): KAGVTQTPRYLIKTRGQQVTLSCSPISGHRSVSWYQQTPGQGLQFLFEYFSETQRNKGNFPGRFSGRQFSNSRSEMNVSTLELGDSALYLCASRPLHRARTDTQYFGPGTRLTVL.

This chain connects TRBV4-3 to TRBJ1-2, with D perhaps TRBD1 (5 bases). This CDR3 comprises 14 residues. V shed 3 bases and J shed 0 bases, with 8 bases lying between them. Germline CDR1 reads LGHNA; CDR2 reads YSLEER. CDR3 residues: CASSQAGANYGYTF. CDR3 in DNA: TGCGCCAGCAGCCAGGCGGGGGCTAACTATGGCTACACCTTC.

V usage is TRBV27 and J usage is TRBJ2-1, with D perhaps TRBD2 (5 bases). The germline gives CDR1 MNHEY, CDR2 SMNVEV (reference sequence). The V and J ends lost 2 bases and 0 bases respectively, with 8 bases between them. This CDR3 is 15 amino acids long. The chain's CDR3 is CASSLTAGSYNEQFF. Here the CDR3 DNA reads TGTGCCAGCAGTTTAACCGCGGGCTCCTACAATGAGCAGTTCTTC.

The rearrangement links TRBV4-2 to TRBJ2-1, with 10 bases that match TRBD2. With V trimmed by 2 bases and J by 10 bases, 8 bases remained unmatched. Germline CDR1 is LGHNA and CDR2 is YNFKEQ. The CDR3 length is 15 residues. CDR3 sequence: CASSQRLAGVWEQFF. The CDR3 DNA is TGTGCCAGCAGCCAAAGGCTAGCGGGGGTGTGGGAGCAGTTCTTC.

The chain is built from TRBV11-2 and TRBJ2-5, with 10 bases that match TRBD2. The V gene's germline CDR1 is SGHAT and CDR2 FQNNGV. J was trimmed by 2 bases and V by 5 bases; bases with no gene match: 5. The CDR3 contains 15 residues. The CDR3 DNA reads as TGTGCCAGCAGCCGAATTAGCGGGGGGCAAGAGACCCAGTACTTC. Translation: CASSRISGGQETQYF.